A selection of T cell receptor beta chains follows, all from one sample in a study of T cells in Graves' hyperthyroidism and ophthalmopathy. Via MiXCR, TCRdb re-called the multiplex PCR reads, giving one row per CDR3 protein. The sample consists of about 530,000 distinct CDR3 sequences, approximately 17% of them appearing once. Sequenced sample: blood. The receptors stem from a woman aged 18-29 years with Graves' ophthalmopathy. CDR3s include the opening cysteine and the closing phenylalanine or tryptophan. The order of the fields is V gene, D gene, clone size, J gene, CDR3 protein, CDR3 DNA. D genes are given only for firm matches. Clone size is not always given. Where it is, it says once, few, many or a class for expanded clones.

V: TRBV12-3/TRBV12-4; D: NA; size: many; J: TRBJ2-4; CDR3: CASSFAQGRNIQYF; DNA: TGTGCCAGCAGTTTCGCACAGGGGAGGAACATTCAGTACTTC
V: TRBV28; D: NA; size: NA; J: TRBJ2-7; CDR3: CASSIIDRYEQYF; DNA: TGTGCCAGCAGTATAATCGACAGGTACGAGCAGTACTTC
V: TRBV5-1; D: NA; size: NA; J: TRBJ1-4; CDR3: CASSLQGPYEKLFF; DNA: TGCGCCAGCAGCTTGCAGGGGCCCTATGAAAAACTGTTTTTT
V: TRBV6-1; D: NA; size: many; J: TRBJ1-1; CDR3: CASSERLAIANTEAFF; DNA: TGTGCCAGCAGTGAAAGGTTGGCCATTGCGAACACTGAAGCTTTCTTT
V: TRBV28; D: NA; size: many; J: TRBJ1-5; CDR3: CASRHSGSNQPQHF; DNA: TGTGCCAGCAGGCACAGTGGGTCTAATCAGCCCCAGCATTTT
V: TRBV19; D: TRBD2; size: NA; J: TRBJ2-1; CDR3: CASSPGTSEIYNEQFF; DNA: TGTGCCAGTAGTCCCGGGACTAGCGAGATCTACAATGAGCAGTTCTTC
V: TRBV5-1; D: NA; size: few; J: TRBJ2-1; CDR3: CASSLSLRRGGYNEQFF; DNA: TGCGCCAGCAGCTTGTCTTTGCGGCGGGGTGGCTACAATGAGCAGTTCTTC
V: TRBV12-3/TRBV12-4; D: NA; size: many; J: TRBJ2-5; CDR3: CASSLRETQYF; DNA: TGTGCCAGCAGCCTTAGGGAGACCCAGTACTTC
V: TRBV6-2/TRBV6-3; D: TRBD2; size: many; J: TRBJ2-3; CDR3: CASSSTSATDTQYF; DNA: TGTGCCAGCAGTTCGACTAGCGCCACAGATACGCAGTATTTT
V: TRBV28; D: NA; size: many; J: TRBJ2-7; CDR3: CASSPIRTGRGDEQYF; DNA: TGTGCCAGCAGCCCTATCCGGACAGGAAGGGGGGACGAGCAGTACTTC
V: TRBV5-1; D: TRBD1; size: NA; J: TRBJ2-7; CDR3: CASSFYRGAYEQYF; DNA: TGCGCCAGCAGCTTCTACAGGGGTGCCTACGAGCAGTACTTC
V: TRBV6-1; D: NA; size: NA; J: TRBJ1-6; CDR3: CASSRDPRGSPLHF; DNA: TGTGCCAGCAGTCGAGACCCAAGGGGATCACCCCTCCACTTT
V: TRBV6-2/TRBV6-3; D: NA; size: many; J: TRBJ1-1; CDR3: CASSYRADRKGHEAFF; DNA: TGTGCCAGCAGTTATAGGGCCGACAGGAAGGGGCATGAAGCTTTCTTT
V: TRBV12-3/TRBV12-4; D: NA; size: many; J: TRBJ2-7; CDR3: CASSIGVGEQYF; DNA: TGTGCCAGCAGCATTGGGGTTGGCGAGCAGTACTTC
V: TRBV28; D: TRBD1; size: many; J: TRBJ2-7; CDR3: CASSPLSEGTGSEQYF; DNA: TGTGCCAGCAGTCCTTTAAGCGAAGGGACAGGGAGCGAGCAGTACTTC
V: TRBV2; D: NA; size: few; J: TRBJ2-5; CDR3: CASSQDLARGRETQYF; DNA: TGTGCCAGCAGTCAAGACCTAGCGAGGGGACGTGAGACCCAGTACTTC
V: TRBV7-2; D: NA; size: many; J: TRBJ1-1; CDR3: CASRPGVPSGAFF; DNA: TGTGCCAGCCGCCCCGGCGTGCCCTCGGGGGCTTTCTTT
V: TRBV4-3; D: NA; size: NA; J: TRBJ2-4; CDR3: CASREGLGKNIQYF; DNA: TGCGCCAGCAGAGAGGGGCTCGGCAAAAACATTCAGTACTTC
V: TRBV19; D: NA; size: once; J: TRBJ1-6; CDR3: CASRFQGNSPLHF; DNA: TGTGCCAGTAGATTTCAGGGGAATTCACCCCTCCACTTT
V: TRBV27; D: NA; size: many; J: TRBJ1-5; CDR3: CASSLSPAGDQPQHF; DNA: TGTGCCAGCAGTTTATCACCGGCAGGGGATCAGCCCCAGCATTTT
V: TRBV20-1; D: TRBD2; size: few; J: TRBJ2-1; CDR3: CSAASLAGGPYNEQFF; DNA: TGCAGTGCTGCATCTCTAGCGGGAGGGCCCTACAATGAGCAGTTCTTC
V: TRBV2; D: NA; size: NA; J: TRBJ1-6; CDR3: CASRAFNNSPLHF; DNA: TGTGCCAGCCGCGCATTCAATAATTCACCCCTCCACTTT
V: TRBV12-3/TRBV12-4; D: NA; size: NA; J: TRBJ1-5; CDR3: CASSFRAIPRLRPQHF; DNA: TGTGCCAGCAGTTTCAGGGCCATCCCCCGGCTCCGGCCCCAGCATTTT
V: TRBV3-1; D: NA; size: many; J: TRBJ2-3; CDR3: CASSQDSHQMGRGYSDTQYF; DNA: TGTGCCAGCAGCCAAGATTCCCATCAGATGGGGCGGGGTTACTCAGATACGCAGTATTTT
V: TRBV27; D: NA; size: many; J: TRBJ1-5; CDR3: CASRLIGSNQPQHF; DNA: TGTGCCAGCAGACTCATAGGGAGCAATCAGCCCCAGCATTTT
V: TRBV7-2; D: NA; size: NA; J: TRBJ2-2; CDR3: CASSPGIQGLPSGELFF; DNA: TGTGCCAGCAGCCCCGGCATACAGGGACTCCCGTCCGGGGAGCTGTTTTTT
V: TRBV20-1; D: TRBD2; size: many; J: TRBJ2-7; CDR3: CSARGLAGVGYEQYF; DNA: TGCAGTGCTAGAGGCCTAGCGGGAGTGGGGTACGAGCAGTACTTC
V: TRBV7-2; D: NA; size: few; J: TRBJ2-1; CDR3: CASRPGPGNEQFF; DNA: TGTGCCAGCAGACCTGGCCCAGGCAATGAGCAGTTCTTC
V: TRBV14; D: TRBD1; size: once; J: TRBJ1-6; CDR3: CASSQDRGRDSPLHF; DNA: TGTGCCAGCAGCCAGGACAGGGGGCGTGATTCACCCCTCCACTTT
V: TRBV30; D: TRBD2; size: many; J: TRBJ2-1; CDR3: CAWSVQRERNEQFF; DNA: TGTGCCTGGAGTGTCCAGCGGGAGCGGAATGAGCAGTTCTTC
V: TRBV2; D: TRBD1; size: many; J: TRBJ2-5; CDR3: CASSGTAPETQYF; DNA: TGTGCCAGCAGCGGGACAGCCCCCGAGACCCAGTACTTC
V: TRBV20-1; D: TRBD2; size: many; J: TRBJ2-5; CDR3: CSASSGRAWETQYF; DNA: TGCAGTGCTAGTAGCGGGAGGGCCTGGGAGACCCAGTACTTC
V: TRBV27; D: NA; size: many; J: TRBJ1-6; CDR3: CASSLSGVDSPLHF; DNA: TGTGCCAGCAGTTTATCAGGGGTTGACTCACCCCTCCACTTT
V: TRBV11-1; D: NA; size: many; J: TRBJ2-3; CDR3: CASSLRELSTDTQYF; DNA: TGTGCCAGCAGCTTACGGGAACTTAGCACAGATACGCAGTATTTT
V: TRBV28; D: TRBD1; size: NA; J: TRBJ2-7; CDR3: CASSRTGTGRYEQYF; DNA: TGTGCCAGCAGTCGGACAGGGACCGGTCGATACGAGCAGTACTTC
V: TRBV7-9; D: NA; size: NA; J: TRBJ1-1; CDR3: CASSPESRNTEAFF; DNA: TGTGCCAGCAGCCCTGAGTCCCGGAACACTGAAGCTTTCTTT
V: TRBV7-2; D: NA; size: NA; J: TRBJ2-2; CDR3: CASSLDRVAGELFF; DNA: TGTGCCAGCAGCTTAGACCGGGTAGCCGGGGAGCTGTTTTTT
V: TRBV27; D: NA; size: many; J: TRBJ2-7; CDR3: CASSLMAGAPLYEQYF; DNA: TGTGCCAGCAGTTTAATGGCGGGGGCCCCGCTCTACGAGCAGTACTTC
V: TRBV30; D: NA; size: NA; J: TRBJ2-7; CDR3: CAWSGQGTTYEQYF; DNA: TGTGCCTGGAGTGGCCAGGGGACCACCTACGAGCAGTACTTC
V: TRBV20-1; D: TRBD2; size: many; J: TRBJ2-1; CDR3: CSARARTSGRNEQFF; DNA: TGCAGTGCTAGAGCCCGGACTAGCGGGAGGAATGAGCAGTTCTTC